This TCR beta chain derives from a study of blood T cell repertoires in COVID-19. Study at large: Researchers got acute and convalescent COVID-19 samples from the United States, Italy and Spain. Nucleic acid was either cDNA or gDNA, and it came from T cells, B-cell-depleted T cells, or PBMCs.

Authors' methods: Reference gene primer amplification gave nucleated cell count estimates. The assay was immunoSEQ multiplex PCR, and TCRdb's table has in-frame clones only and misses some. V, J and clone size were drawn from that table, and D and trimming were deduced from the DNA. The sample lists about 260,000 clones, approximately 86% occurring once. This clone was seen once. Germline V CDR1 and CDR2: ENHRY, SYGVKD. The CDR3 contains 14 residues. V dropped 6 bases and J dropped 7 bases, with 16 bases sitting between them. The V call is TRBV10-3, the J call TRBJ1-5; tentatively, D is TRBD1 (6 bases). The source of this sequence is a woman in her 50s who had recovered from COVID-19. The sample comprised peripheral blood. The CDR3 here is CAISLTGTGQPQHF. The CDR3 DNA sequence: TGTGCCATCAGCCTCACAGGGACGGGCCAGCCCCAGCATTTT.